One sample yielded the 22 T cell receptor beta chains listed below, sequenced in a study of blood T cell repertoires in COVID-19. Profiled with immunoSEQ multiplex PCR; TCRdb holds only in-frame clones, not every one. The data show 150,000 to 200,000 clones, 70% to 90% seen once. The sequenced sample consisted of PBMCs or T cells enriched from blood (not recorded which). The receptors shown here come from a man aged 40-49 years who had recovered from COVID-19.

This chain links TRBV5-1 with TRBJ2-1; 9 bases fit TRBD2. Germline CDR1 reads SGHRS; CDR2 reads YFSETQ. V trimming: 2 bases; J trimming: 9 bases; junction bases outside the gene matches: 9. CDR3 length equals 15 residues. CDR3 amino acids: CASSFAAGGPTEQFF. As DNA, the CDR3 is TGCGCCAGCAGCTTCGCGGCGGGGGGGCCGACTGAGCAGTTCTTC.

The chain links TRBV14 to TRBJ1-4; the match to TRBD1 covers 7 bases. Germline V gene sequence: CDR1 SGHDN, CDR2 FVKESK. The CDR3 runs 17 residues. J lost 7 bases, V lost 4 bases, and 15 bases had no gene match. CDR3 protein: CASSPRQGFAFGEKLFF. DNA for the CDR3: TGTGCCAGCAGCCCACGACAGGGTTTCGCTTTTGGTGAAAAACTGTTTTTT.

The genes are TRBV3-1 (or the pseudogene TRBV3-2) and TRBJ2-5; TRBD2 aligns across 9 bases. The ends lost 4 bases at V and 4 bases at J; junction bases unmatched: 1. This CDR3 comprises 13 residues. Germline V gives CDR1 LGHDT, CDR2 YNNKEL (reference sequence). The CDR3 is CASSRLAAETQYF. The CDR3 DNA is TGTGCCAGCAGCCGACTAGCGGCAGAGACCCAGTACTTC.

This chain joins TRBV30 and TRBJ1-1; D perhaps matches TRBD1 (5 bases). V was shortened by 0 bases and J by 4 bases, with 9 bases between the two germline ends. CDR1 is GTSNPN and CDR2 is SVGIG in the germline V gene (reference sequence). The CDR3 covers 13 residues. In nucleotides, the CDR3 is TGTGCCTGGAGTGTTGACAGCCTCACTGAAGCTTTCTTT. Amino acid sequence: CAWSVDSLTEAFF. The full variable domain, its missing parts supplied by reference TRBV30 and TRBJ1-1, is SQTIHQWPATLVQPVGSPLSLECTVEGTSNPNLYWYRQAAGRGLQLLFYSVGIGQISSEVPQNLSASRPQDRQFILSSKKLLLSDSGFYLCAWSVDSLTEAFFGQGTRLTVV.

This clone was recorded many times. The chain carries TRBV2 and TRBJ2-5; 8 bases are a match to TRBD2. V trimming: 8 bases; J trimming: 1 base; junction bases outside the gene matches: 6. This CDR3 contains 14 residues. Per the germline V gene, CDR1 is SNHLY and CDR2 is FYNNEI. DNA of the CDR3: TGTGCCAGCCGATTCACTAGCGGCCAAGAGACCCAGTACTTC. This gives the protein CASRFTSGQETQYF.

The rearrangement uses TRBV10-3 and TRBJ2-5, with TRBD2 identical over 10 bases. This CDR3 comprises 14 residues. Germline V lookup: CDR1 ENHRY, CDR2 SYGVKD. Trimming took 5 bases from V and 4 from J; bases not matched to a gene: 4. The CDR3 sequence is CAISSGGGSETQYF. The CDR3 nucleotides read TGTGCCATCAGTAGCGGGGGGGGTTCAGAGACCCAGTACTTC.

The rearrangement links TRBV6-5 to TRBJ1-2; the match to TRBD1 covers 7 bases. The germline V gene encodes CDR1 MNHEY and CDR2 SVGAGI. There are 15 residues in the CDR3. The J segment lost 6 bases and the V segment lost 0 bases, leaving 7 bases of the junction unmatched. The CDR3 coding sequence is TGTGCCAGCAGTTACTCGAGGGCAGGGGGGAATGGCTACACCTTC. Amino acids: CASSYSRAGGNGYTF.

The DNA of the CDR3 is TGCGCCAGCAGCTCAGCGGGGGCCCCCACAGATACGCAGTATTTT. Protein sequence: CASSSAGAPTDTQYF. This chain links TRBV5-1 with TRBJ2-3; TRBD2 matches at 8 bases. V shed 3 bases, J shed 2 bases, and the junction held 5 bases outside the gene matches. The germline CDR1 and CDR2 sequences are SGHRS and YFSETQ. CDR3 length: 15 residues.

The V and J genes are TRBV19 and TRBJ1-4; 7 positions agree with TRBD1. Unmatched junction bases numbered 11, after V lost 6 bases and J lost 7 bases. CDR1 is LNHDA and CDR2 is SQIVND in the germline V gene (reference sequence). The CDR3 has 15 residues. DNA for the CDR3: TGTGCCAGTAGCCTACTCCGGGACAGAGGTGAAAAACTGTTTTTT. Translated, it gives CASSLLRDRGEKLFF.

This clone was observed a handful of times. The chain combines TRBV9 with TRBJ1-5; D is unclear. This CDR3 is 15 amino acids long. Germline V gives CDR1 SGDLS, CDR2 YYNGEE. V was trimmed by 0 bases and J by 4 bases, leaving 11 bases between them. The CDR3 DNA reads TGTGCCAGCAGCGTAGCCGAGGGTCCGAATCAGCCCCAGCATTTT. Translating it yields CASSVAEGPNQPQHF.

This chain uses TRBV9 with TRBJ1-5; 8 bases line up with TRBD1. Unmatched junction bases numbered 3, after V lost 1 base and J lost 6 bases. The CDR3 covers 14 residues. Per the germline V gene, CDR1 is SGDLS and CDR2 is YYNGEE. This CDR3 reads CASSVQGAGQPQHF. The CDR3 nucleotides read TGTGCCAGCAGCGTACAGGGGGCGGGTCAGCCCCAGCATTTT.

The chain couples TRBV5-6 to TRBJ2-5, with D possibly being TRBD1 (5 bases). Germline V gives CDR1 SGHDT, CDR2 YYEEEE. The CDR3 totals 14 residues. Trimming shortened V by 0 bases and J by 1 base, and 7 bases separated the two germline ends. CDR3 sequence: CASSLDRIQETQYF. In DNA, the CDR3 is TGTGCCAGCAGCTTGGACAGGATCCAAGAGACCCAGTACTTC.

The chain links TRBV7-9 to TRBJ2-2; the match to TRBD1 covers 9 bases. The CDR3 totals 17 residues. Losses at the gene ends were 3 bases for V and 9 bases for J; bases not matched to a gene: 14. Germline CDR1 reads SEHNR; CDR2 reads FQNEAQ (reference sequence). In DNA, the CDR3 is TGTGCCAGCAGCTTTCCCGGGACAGGGAGGGATTTCAGGGAGCTGTTTTTT. Amino acid sequence: CASSFPGTGRDFRELFF. The variable domain in full, completed from reference TRBV7-9 and TRBJ2-2, reads DTGVSQNPRHKITKRGQNVTFRCDPISEHNRLYWYRQTLGQGPEFLTYFQNEAQLEKSRLLSDRFSAERPKGSFSTLEIQRTEQGDSAMYLCASSFPGTGRDFRELFFGEGSRLTVL.

This clone has more than one count but fewer than ten. Different DNA sequences within this sample yield the same CDR3. The J gene is TRBJ1-1, the V gene TRBV5-1, with D possibly being TRBD1 (5 bases). Germline values: CDR1 SGHRS, CDR2 YFSETQ. This CDR3 contains 14 residues. Trimming removed 0 bases from V and 3 bases from J, with 9 bases in between. The CDR3 DNA reads as TGCGCCAGCAGCTTGGGTACGGGGGACACTGAAGCTTTCTTT. Residues: CASSLGTGDTEAFF.

The chain recombines TRBV5-1 with TRBJ1-1; D perhaps matches TRBD1 (5 bases). Trimming cost V 6 bases and J 0 bases, with 12 bases left between them. Germline V gene lookup returns CDR1 SGHRS and CDR2 YFSETQ. The CDR3 loop spans 14 amino acids. CDR3 sequence: CASNPTELNTEAFF. Written as DNA, the CDR3 is TGCGCCAGCAACCCGACAGAATTGAACACTGAAGCTTTCTTT.

J is TRBJ2-5 and V is TRBV11-2; no firm D call. The CDR3 length is 13 residues. Germline CDR1 reads SGHAT; CDR2 reads FQNNGV. Trimming took 2 bases from V and 2 from J, leaving 6 bases between them. The CDR3 is CASSLYRQETQYF. CDR3 nucleotide sequence: TGTGCCAGCAGCTTATACAGACAAGAGACCCAGTACTTC.

The rearrangement uses TRBV12-5 and TRBJ1-1; no definite D call. The ends were cut back, 3 bases at V and 0 bases at J, with 8 bases in the middle. This CDR3 contains 14 residues. Per germline, CDR1 LGHNT and CDR2 FRNRAP. CDR3 in DNA: TGTGCTAGTGGTTTCCCGGAGATGAACACTGAAGCTTTCTTT. Translating gives CASGFPEMNTEAFF.

The V and J genes are TRBV2 and TRBJ1-3; D is possibly TRBD1 (5 bases). This CDR3 is 15 amino acids long. Germline V CDR1 and CDR2: SNHLY, FYNNEI. Trimming took off 6 bases at V and 0 bases at J, with 12 bases between the two ends. CDR3 protein: CASRNRTNSGNTIYF. CDR3 coding DNA: TGTGCCAGCAGAAACAGGACTAACTCTGGAAACACCATATATTTT.

The chain combines TRBV6-5 with TRBJ1-1; D not resolved. Per the germline V gene, CDR1 is MNHEY and CDR2 is SVGAGI. V dropped 2 bases and J dropped 1 base, with 8 bases sitting between them. CDR3 length: 14 amino acids. Written as DNA, the CDR3 is TGTGCCAGCAGTTACGTGGCAGGGAACACTGAAGCTTTCTTT. It is translated as CASSYVAGNTEAFF.

This clone was counted a single time. The chain links TRBV5-1 to TRBJ1-5; 8 bases align to TRBD1. The V gene end was trimmed by 3 bases and the J gene end by 2 bases; junction bases not matched to a gene: 4. Germline assignment: CDR1 SGHRS and CDR2 YFSETQ. CDR3 length: 15 residues. In DNA, the CDR3 is TGCGCCAGCAGCTCCGGACAGGGCGGCAATCAGCCCCAGCATTTT. It yields the protein CASSSGQGGNQPQHF. Using reference TRBV5-1 and TRBJ1-5 for the parts outside the CDR3, the full variable domain is KAGVTQTPRYLIKTRGQQVTLSCSPISGHRSVSWYQQTPGQGLQFLFEYFSETQRNKGNFPGRFSGRQFSNSRSEMNVSTLELGDSALYLCASSSGQGGNQPQHFGDGTRLSIL.

This clone appeared a single time. This rearrangement joins TRBV5-5 to TRBJ1-2; D not resolved. This CDR3 has 11 amino acids. V was cut by 0 bases and J by 12 bases, with 9 bases left in between. The germline CDR1 and CDR2 sequences are SGHKS and YYEKEE (reference sequence). CDR3 in amino acids: CASSLGVEDTF. CDR3 DNA: TGTGCCAGCAGCTTGGGGGTGGAGGACACCTTC.

V gene TRBV7-9 combines with J gene TRBJ2-7; 7 bases align to TRBD1. CDR1 and CDR2 from the germline V gene are SEHNR and FQNEAQ (reference sequence). This CDR3 is 15 amino acids long. V gave up 2 bases and J gave up 2 bases; unmatched junction bases: 6. CDR3 amino acids: CASSLSGQAAYEQYV. The CDR3 nucleotides are TGTGCCAGCAGCTTATCAGGACAGGCCGCCTACGAGCAGTACGTC.